The 9 T cell receptor beta chains given below trace back to one sample, sequenced in a study of blood T cell repertoires in COVID-19. Only in-frame clones appear in the TCRdb table, and some are missing; sequencing was by immunoSEQ multiplex PCR. The sample carries 230,000 or so clones, 80% to 85% recorded once. Sequencing used PBMCs or T cells enriched from blood (not recorded which). The receptors were sampled from a man in his fifties who had recovered from COVID-19.

A single count supports this clone. The rearrangement links TRBV6-2 or TRBV6-3 to TRBJ2-3, with TRBD2 matching over 9 bases. Per germline, CDR1 MNHEY and CDR2 SVGEGT. CDR3 length equals 18 residues. Trimming at V came to 0 bases and at J to 2 bases, leaving 9 bases not matched to a gene. The CDR3 here is CASSYSLIAGANTDTQYF. CDR3 DNA sequence: TGTGCCAGCAGTTACTCATTAATAGCGGGAGCGAACACAGATACGCAGTATTTT.

The chain employs TRBV2 and TRBJ2-7, with a tentative D call TRBD1 (6 bases). Trimming cost V 6 bases and J 3 bases, with 15 bases left between them. Germline V gene sequence: CDR1 SNHLY, CDR2 FYNNEI. This CDR3 has 14 residues. The CDR3 nucleotides read TGTGCCAGCAGACCCGGGACAATAGACTACGAGCAGTACTTC. This sequence encodes CASRPGTIDYEQYF.

The chain links TRBV7-3 to TRBJ1-1; TRBD1 agrees at 8 bases. Germline values: CDR1 SGHTA, CDR2 FQGTGA. The CDR3 covers 14 residues. After removal of 5 bases from V and 5 bases from J, the junction contained 7 bases not matched to a gene. CDR3 DNA sequence: TGTGCCAGCAGCCATGGACAGGGAGGGACTGAAGCTTTCTTT. It encodes CASSHGQGGTEAFF.

V gene TRBV12-3 or TRBV12-4 combines with J gene TRBJ1-1; no reliable D call. V was shortened by 6 bases and J by 2 bases, with 10 bases between the two germline ends. The CDR3 has 13 residues. CDR3 in amino acids: CASSRGLNTEAFF. CDR3 DNA sequence: TGTGCCAGCAGCCGCGGACTTAACACTGAAGCTTTCTTT.

This sequence joins TRBV9 and TRBJ2-3; 7 nucleotides align to TRBD2. Trimming at V came to 3 bases and at J to 8 bases, leaving 9 bases not matched to a gene. This CDR3 region has 14 residues. Germline V gene lookup returns CDR1 SGDLS and CDR2 YYNGEE. The DNA of the CDR3 is TGTGCCAGCAGCGCTAGCGGCAGTTCGTCTACGCAGTATTTT. Its protein product is CASSASGSSSTQYF.

The chain recombines TRBV5-4 with TRBJ2-7, with 7 bases matching TRBD2. CDR1 and CDR2 from the germline V gene are SGHNT and YYREEE (reference sequence). The V and J ends lost 4 bases and 2 bases, in that order; junction bases with no gene match: 12. The CDR3 spans 16 residues. The CDR3 spells CASSPSPGSGAYEQYF. DNA of the CDR3: TGTGCCAGCAGCCCTTCCCCGGGCAGCGGGGCCTACGAGCAGTACTTC.

V gene TRBV5-6 combines with J gene TRBJ1-1; maybe TRBD1 (6 bases). Per the germline V gene, CDR1 is SGHDT and CDR2 is YYEEEE. Trimming removed 4 bases from V and 4 bases from J, with 14 bases in between. The CDR3 is 14 amino acids. The CDR3 region has the DNA TGTGCCAGCAGCCTTGAGCTCAGGGGCACTGAAGCTTTCTTT. Residues: CASSLELRGTEAFF. Full variable domain (remainder filled in from reference TRBV5-6 and TRBJ1-1): DAGVTQSPTHLIKTRGQQVTLRCSPKSGHDTVSWYQQALGQGPQFIFQYYEEEERQRGNFPDRFSGHQFPNYSSELNVNALLLGDSALYLCASSLELRGTEAFFGQGTRLTVV.

This chain links TRBV27 with TRBJ2-3; TRBD1 might be the D (6 bases). CDR3 size: 14 residues. V was shortened by 0 bases and J by 8 bases, with 12 bases between the two germline ends. Germline V gene lookup returns CDR1 MNHEY and CDR2 SMNVEV (reference sequence). CDR3 sequence reads: CASSLSGVGGTQYF. The CDR3 bases are TGTGCCAGCAGTTTATCGGGGGTAGGGGGTACGCAGTATTTT.

This chain joins TRBV10-2 and TRBJ2-3, with TRBD2 matching 13 bases. The length of the CDR3 is 16 residues. Trimming at V came to 7 bases and at J to 2 bases, leaving 6 bases not matched to a gene. From germline, CDR1 is WSHSY and CDR2 SAAADI. The CDR3, as DNA: TGCGCCAGCATCCCAGGGACTAGCGGGATCACAGATACGCAGTATTTT. This encodes CASIPGTSGITDTQYF.